Detailed here is one T cell receptor beta chain. The sample is drawn from a study of blood T cell repertoires in COVID-19. The V gene's germline CDR1 is SQVTM and CDR2 ANQGSEA. After removal of 4 bases from V and 4 bases from J, the junction contained 8 bases not matched to a gene. The CDR3 runs 15 residues. Repertoires were generated with immunoSEQ multiplex PCR, while TCRdb's copy carries only in-frame clones and drops some. The sample records 150,000 to 180,000 clones, about 79% being singletons. This chain uses TRBV29-1 with TRBJ1-3; TRBD1 matches at 9 bases. Sequenced sample: peripheral blood. The TCR originated in a woman aged 60-75 years with acute or convalescent COVID-19. The CDR3 coding sequence is TGCAGCGTTGCCTTTACCGGGACAGGGGGAAACACCATATATTTT. Its translation is CSVAFTGTGGNTIYF.